The clone carrying this TCR beta chain was detected only a few times. Antigen specificity is unknown. Investigators reverse transcribed all isolated RNA, so they sequenced expressed TCRB transcripts. Clones were sequenced by immunoSEQ multiplex PCR, and TCRdb holds only the in-frame ones, with some missing. The sample contains about 400,000 clones, roughly 13% of which appear only once. The CDR3 length is 14 residues. The V gene end was trimmed by 7 bases and the J gene end by 0 bases; junction bases not matched to a gene: 3. CDR1 MDHEN and CDR2 SYDVKM come from the germline V gene. The data belong to a study of beta chain features in type 1 diabetes. Broader study findings: Moderately but significantly shorter TCRB CDR3s were found in Type 1 diabetes patients in all four CD4+ subsets. Any PCR bias toward short templates would affect both groups alike. Sequencing used cDNA, and cells with high TCR expression could therefore be over-represented.

The chain is built from TRBV28 and TRBJ2-1; 7 bases agree with TRBD2. Sequencing used naive CD4+ T cells from blood. The receptor's source is a woman aged 18 to 35 with type 1 diabetes. CDR3 nucleotides: TGTGCCAGCAATCTAGCGGCCTCCTACAATGAGCAGTTCTTC. This translates into CASNLAASYNEQFF.